Sequencing of this TCR beta chain was carried out in a study of shared clonotypes between healthy human individuals. Terminally differentiated effector memory CD45RA+ cells were excluded by CCR7 positive selection of CD45RO-negative cells. Study observations and caveats: Naive subsets generally exceeded memory subsets in estimated richness. Non-shared clonotypes showed lower generation probabilities than clonotypes common to all four donors.

Trimming took 5 bases from V and 3 from J; bases not matched to a gene: 13. This CDR3 is built from 16 residues. Germline CDR1 and CDR2: LNHNV and YYDKDF (reference sequence). Over several immunoSEQ plates, each subset's genomic DNA was distributed in even portions. Each PCR replicate from the sorted subsets contained around 0.2 ug DNA, which is 25,000 to 30,000 T cell genomes. Sequenced by immunoSEQ multiplex PCR; TCRdb stores in-frame clones only, minus some. This repertoire shows more than 550,000 clones, 92% found once; its top ten account for approximately 22%. About this clone itself: What it recognizes is unknown.

The sample comprised naive CD8+ T cells sorted from blood. This clonotype was sampled from a man aged 25-45 years in good health. The chain employs TRBV15 and TRBJ2-7; TRBD2 agrees at 7 bases. The CDR3 coding sequence is TGTGCCACCAGCGAGGTCAGGGCTAGCGGAAACTACGAGCAGTACTTC. Its protein product is CATSEVRASGNYEQYF.